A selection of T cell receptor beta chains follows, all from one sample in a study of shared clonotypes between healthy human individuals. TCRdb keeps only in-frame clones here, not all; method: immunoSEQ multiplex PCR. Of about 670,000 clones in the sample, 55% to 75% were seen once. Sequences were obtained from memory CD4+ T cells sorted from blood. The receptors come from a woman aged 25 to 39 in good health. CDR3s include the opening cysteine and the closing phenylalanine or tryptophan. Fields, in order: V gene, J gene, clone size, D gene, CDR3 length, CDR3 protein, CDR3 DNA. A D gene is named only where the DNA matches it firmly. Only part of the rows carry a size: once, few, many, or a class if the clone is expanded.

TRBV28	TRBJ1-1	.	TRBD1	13	CASSPPDREGAFF	TGTGCCAGCAGCCCACCCGACAGGGAGGGAGCTTTCTTT
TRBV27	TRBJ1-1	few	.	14	CASGRNQGNTEAFF	TGTGCCAGCGGACGAAATCAGGGGAACACTGAAGCTTTCTTT
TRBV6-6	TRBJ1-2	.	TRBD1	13	CAIQQGINYGYTF	TGTGCCATTCAACAGGGGATAAACTATGGCTACACCTTC
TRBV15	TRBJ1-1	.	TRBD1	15	CATNPGQRMNTEAFF	TGTGCCACCAATCCGGGACAGCGAATGAACACTGAAGCTTTCTTT
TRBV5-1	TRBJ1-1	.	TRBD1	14	CASSLLGQGPEAFF	TGCGCCAGCAGCTTGTTGGGACAGGGGCCCGAAGCTTTCTTT
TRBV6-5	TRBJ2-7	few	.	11	CASRLLNEQYF	TGTGCCAGCAGGTTACTAAACGAGCAGTACTTC
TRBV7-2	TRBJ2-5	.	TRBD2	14	CASSPGTRQETQYF	TGTGCCAGCAGCCCTGGGACTAGGCAAGAGACCCAGTACTTC
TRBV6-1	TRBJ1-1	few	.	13	CASIFRGNTEAFF	TGTGCCAGCATATTTAGGGGGAACACTGAAGCTTTCTTT
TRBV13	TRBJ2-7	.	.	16	CASSEGPRGGRYEQYF	TGTGCCAGCAGTGAAGGACCCCGCGGAGGCCGCTACGAGCAGTACTTC
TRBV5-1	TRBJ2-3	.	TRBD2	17	CASSETSGSSSTDTQYF	TGCGCCAGCAGCGAGACTAGCGGGAGCTCTAGCACAGATACGCAGTATTTT